Detailed here is one TCR beta chain. Its antigen is not known. The sample comes from a study of CD8+CD57+ T cells in acquired aplastic anemia. Whole-study context: Sorted CD4+ and CD8+ cells yielded DNA averaging around 3.2 ug.

Study conclusions and caveats: Around 30 sequences, all CD8+ CDR3, were shared between patients and controls. Patients and healthy controls showed no significant CD8+ Simpson's diversity difference.

Profiling that covered TCR beta VDJ and CDR3 relied on genomic DNA as its template. TCRdb ran MiXCR on the reads and lists one entry per CDR3 protein. The sample has 150,000 to 200,000 distinct CDR3 sequences; just under 45% are singletons. The sequence was collected from a human donor in good health. Sequencing was done on a sample of sorted CD4+, CD8+, or CD8+CD57+ T cells (not recorded which) from PBMCs.

The DNA of the CDR3 is TGTGCCACCCCGGGACAGTCCAACACTGAAGCTTTCTTT. This encodes CATPGQSNTEAFF. This chain uses TRBV2 with TRBJ1-1; 7 bases are shared with TRBD1. The CDR3 is 13 residues long. The V gene's germline CDR1 is SNHLY and CDR2 FYNNEI. V gave up 10 bases and J gave up 2 bases; unmatched junction bases: 7.